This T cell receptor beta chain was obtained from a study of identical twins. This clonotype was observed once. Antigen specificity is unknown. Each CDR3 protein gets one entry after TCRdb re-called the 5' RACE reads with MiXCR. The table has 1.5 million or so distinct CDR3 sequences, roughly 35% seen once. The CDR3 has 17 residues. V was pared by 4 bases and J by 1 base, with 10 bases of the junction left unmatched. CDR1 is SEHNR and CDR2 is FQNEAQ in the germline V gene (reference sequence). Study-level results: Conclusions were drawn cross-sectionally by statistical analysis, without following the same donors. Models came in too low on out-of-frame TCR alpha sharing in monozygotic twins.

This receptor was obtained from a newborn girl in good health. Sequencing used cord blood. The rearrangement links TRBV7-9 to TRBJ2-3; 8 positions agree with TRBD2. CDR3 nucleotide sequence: TGTGCCAGCAGCTCCTTGGGACTAGGGTGGGGCACAGATACGCAGTATTTT. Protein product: CASSSLGLGWGTDTQYF.